The 2 T cell receptor beta chains below come from one sample, sequenced in a study of T cells in Graves' hyperthyroidism and ophthalmopathy. Amplification of TCR beta CDR3 regions was performed using RNA transcripts as template. In the first-round RT-PCR of the TCR CDR3, the HTBI primer set was used. Using its own MiXCR run on the multiplex PCR reads, TCRdb lists one record per CDR3 protein. This table has over 500,000 distinct CDR3 sequences, more than 15% appearing once. The source material was blood. The receptors shown here come from a woman aged 18-29 years with Graves' ophthalmopathy.

This sequence joins TRBV5-1 and TRBJ2-7; the D is unclear. V shed 2 bases and J shed 2 bases, with 11 bases lying between them. This CDR3 contains 14 residues. CDR1 SGHRS and CDR2 YFSETQ come from the germline V gene. CDR3 loop: CASSFKTYTYEQYF. The CDR3, as DNA: TGCGCCAGCAGCTTCAAGACCTACACCTACGAGCAGTACTTC.

In this sample, this clonotype turned up many times. The chain has TRBV30 and TRBJ2-7; possible D gene TRBD2, 6 bases. There are 11 residues in the CDR3. The ends were cut back, 2 bases at V and 6 bases at J, with 8 bases in the middle. Germline CDR1 is GTSNPN and CDR2 is SVGIG (reference sequence). CDR3 sequence: CAWSRRVEQYF. The CDR3 DNA sequence: TGTGCCTGGAGTCGGAGGGTCGAGCAGTACTTC.